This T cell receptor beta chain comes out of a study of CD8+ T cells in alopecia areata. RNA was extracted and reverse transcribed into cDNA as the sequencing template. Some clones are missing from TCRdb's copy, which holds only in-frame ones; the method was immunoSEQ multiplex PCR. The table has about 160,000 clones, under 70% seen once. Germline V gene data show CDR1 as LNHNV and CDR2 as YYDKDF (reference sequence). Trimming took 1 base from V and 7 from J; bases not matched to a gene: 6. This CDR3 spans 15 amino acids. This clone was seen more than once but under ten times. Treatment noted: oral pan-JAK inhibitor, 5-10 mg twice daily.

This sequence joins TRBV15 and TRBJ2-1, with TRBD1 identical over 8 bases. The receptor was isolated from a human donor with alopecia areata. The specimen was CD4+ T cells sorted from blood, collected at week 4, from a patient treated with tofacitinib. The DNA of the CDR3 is TGTGCCACCAGCAGAGTGACAGGGGTGGGGAATGAGCAGTTCTTC. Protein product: CATSRVTGVGNEQFF.